Presented here are 16 T cell receptor beta chains from one specimen sequenced in a study of blood T cell repertoires in COVID-19. Libraries were prepared by immunoSEQ multiplex PCR; TCRdb keeps only in-frame clonotypes and omits some of them. The sample lists 65,000 to 70,000 clones, about 85% seen once, with roughly 2.9% in the top ten. The sample comprised peripheral blood. Every receptor here comes from a man of 80 years or more with acute or convalescent COVID-19.

The V gene is TRBV5-5, the J gene TRBJ2-7, with 10 bases that match TRBD1. The CDR3 contains 14 residues. The ends lost 3 bases at V and 3 bases at J; junction bases unmatched: 3. Germline V gene sequence: CDR1 SGHKS, CDR2 YYEKEE (reference sequence). The CDR3 sequence: CASSWGQGNYEQYF. CDR3 nucleotides: TGTGCCAGCAGCTGGGGACAGGGGAACTACGAGCAGTACTTC.

The genes are TRBV19 and TRBJ1-5; 9 positions match TRBD1. J gave up 6 bases and V 5 bases, and 11 bases lay outside the gene matches. This CDR3 contains 16 residues. CDR1 and CDR2 from the germline V gene are LNHDA and SQIVND (reference sequence). DNA for the CDR3: TGTGCCAGTAGTTTCATACAGGGGGCTAGGGGTCAGCCCCAGCATTTT. It yields the protein CASSFIQGARGQPQHF.

This chain uses TRBV4-2 with TRBJ2-2; 7 bases are shared with TRBD1. V shed 0 bases and J 7 bases; nucleotides not matched to a gene: 5. Germline V gene data show CDR1 as LGHNA and CDR2 as YNFKEQ. CDR3 length equals 15 residues. The CDR3 here is CASSQDPTGSGELFF. In DNA, the CDR3 is TGTGCCAGCAGCCAAGACCCGACAGGGAGCGGGGAGCTGTTTTTT.

This chain links TRBV6-5 with TRBJ2-7, with TRBD1 matching over 7 bases. V shed 8 bases and J 3 bases; nucleotides not matched to a gene: 13. The CDR3 is 15 residues long. The germline V gene has CDR1 MNHEY and CDR2 SVGAGI. The CDR3 DNA sequence: TGTGCCAGCGCCGGGGACAGTTTGCCCATCTACGAGCAGTACTTC. Translating gives CASAGDSLPIYEQYF.

The CDR3 sequence is CASSYGRQTEPQHF. Here the CDR3 DNA reads TGTGCCAGCAGTTACGGGAGGCAGACAGAGCCCCAGCATTTT. V usage is TRBV6-5 and J usage is TRBJ1-5, with a possible D match to TRBD1 (5 bases). V lost 2 bases and J 8 bases, leaving 13 bases between the germline ends. There are 14 residues in the CDR3. CDR1 and CDR2 (germline): MNHEY, SVGAGI.

The DNA of the CDR3 is TGTGCCAGCAGCCTGGGGGGGAGTCAGCCCCAGCATTTT. Its translation: CASSLGGSQPQHF. This chain connects TRBV2 to TRBJ1-5; D is possibly TRBD1 (5 bases). CDR1 SNHLY and CDR2 FYNNEI come from the germline V gene. V was clipped by 6 bases and J by 6 bases, with 12 bases between them. The CDR3 covers 13 residues.

CDR3: CASSPAGKEGETQYF. CDR3 sequence (DNA): TGTGCCAGCAGCCCAGCGGGGAAAGAGGGCGAGACCCAGTACTTC. The chain links TRBV3-1 (or the pseudogene TRBV3-2) to TRBJ2-5; 7 bases align to TRBD2. Germline CDR1 and CDR2: LGHDT and YNNKEL (reference sequence). V shed 4 bases and J 5 bases; nucleotides not matched to a gene: 10. The CDR3 has 15 amino acids.

The rearrangement uses TRBV7-6 and TRBJ2-2; 8 nucleotides match TRBD2. The germline CDR1 and CDR2 sequences are SGHVS and FNYEAQ. There are 17 residues in the CDR3. J gave up 4 bases and V 7 bases, and 14 bases lay outside the gene matches. The DNA of the CDR3 is TGTGCCAGCACACTAGGCTGGGCGGGAGGCTTCACCGGGGAGCTGTTTTTT. Translation: CASTLGWAGGFTGELFF.

V gene TRBV19 combines with J gene TRBJ1-4; 8 positions match TRBD1. Germline CDR1 is LNHDA and CDR2 is SQIVND (reference sequence). V shed 5 bases and J 3 bases; nucleotides not matched to a gene: 8. The CDR3 spans 16 residues. CDR3 in amino acids: CASSPNRDRSNEKLFF. As DNA, the CDR3 is TGTGCCAGTAGTCCTAACCGGGACAGGTCTAATGAAAAACTGTTTTTT. Full variable domain (remainder filled in from reference TRBV19 and TRBJ1-4): DGGITQSPKYLFRKEGQNVTLSCEQNLNHDAMYWYRQDPGQGLRLIYYSQIVNDFQKGDIAEGYSVSREKKESFPLTVTSAQKNPTAFYLCASSPNRDRSNEKLFFGSGTQLSVL.

This clone appeared once. The J gene is TRBJ1-5, the V gene TRBV6-6; TRBD1 aligns across 9 bases. Trimming cost V 5 bases and J 1 base; bases outside gene matches: 0. The germline V gene has CDR1 MNHNY and CDR2 SVGAGI (reference sequence). CDR3 size: 14 residues. The CDR3 loop is CASSGQGSNQPQHF. The CDR3 DNA is TGTGCCAGCAGTGGACAGGGGAGCAATCAGCCCCAGCATTTT.

The rearrangement uses TRBV12-3 or TRBV12-4 and TRBJ2-3; unclear D gene. V lost 3 bases and J 1 base, leaving 5 bases between the germline ends. The CDR3 runs to 13 residues. In DNA, the CDR3 is TGTGCCAGCAGTTTCTTCCGCACAGATACGCAGTATTTT. Its translation is CASSFFRTDTQYF.

The CDR3 sequence is CASSYDRRGTGNTIYF. DNA of the CDR3: TGTGCCAGCAGTTACGACCGCAGGGGGACTGGAAACACCATATATTTT. V usage is TRBV6-5 and J usage is TRBJ1-3; 7 bases match TRBD1. Germline V gives CDR1 MNHEY, CDR2 SVGAGI. This CDR3 region has 16 residues. V was clipped by 2 bases and J by 2 bases; unmatched bases: 6.

The gene calls are TRBV6-5 and TRBJ1-5, with D maybe TRBD1 (6 bases). V lost 4 bases and J 6 bases, leaving 16 bases between the germline ends. CDR1 is MNHEY, CDR2 SVGAGI, per germline. The CDR3 totals 15 residues. Written as DNA, the CDR3 is TGTGCCAGCAGTTTTTCACAGGGTGGGAGTCAGCCCCAGCATTTT. Translated, it gives CASSFSQGGSQPQHF.

The chain links TRBV19 to TRBJ2-2; TRBD1 might be the D (5 bases). Looked up from germline, CDR1 is LNHDA and CDR2 is SQIVND (reference sequence). Trimming left V 7 bases short and J 7 bases short, with 13 bases between. The CDR3 totals 13 residues. This chain's CDR3 is CASTRQGHGELFF. CDR3 in DNA: TGTGCCAGTACGCGGCAGGGCCACGGGGAGCTGTTTTTT.

The chain carries TRBV3-1 (or the pseudogene TRBV3-2) and TRBJ1-3; D perhaps matches TRBD1 (6 bases). The germline V and J ends were trimmed by 4 bases and 4 bases, with 11 bases remaining between them. Germline V CDR1 and CDR2: LGHDT, YNNKEL (reference sequence). The CDR3 covers 14 residues. CDR3 nucleotides: TGTGCCAGCAGCCCGGGGGGGCGCGGAAACACCATATATTTT. It translates to CASSPGGRGNTIYF.

The J gene is TRBJ2-7, the V gene TRBV2, with 7 bases matching TRBD2. This CDR3 is built from 16 residues. The germline V gene has CDR1 SNHLY and CDR2 FYNNEI. The trim removed 2 bases at V and 0 bases at J, leaving 7 bases unmatched. The DNA of the CDR3 is TGTGCCAGCAGTGAAATGCTAGCGGTCCGCTCCTACGAGCAGTACTTC. It is translated as CASSEMLAVRSYEQYF.